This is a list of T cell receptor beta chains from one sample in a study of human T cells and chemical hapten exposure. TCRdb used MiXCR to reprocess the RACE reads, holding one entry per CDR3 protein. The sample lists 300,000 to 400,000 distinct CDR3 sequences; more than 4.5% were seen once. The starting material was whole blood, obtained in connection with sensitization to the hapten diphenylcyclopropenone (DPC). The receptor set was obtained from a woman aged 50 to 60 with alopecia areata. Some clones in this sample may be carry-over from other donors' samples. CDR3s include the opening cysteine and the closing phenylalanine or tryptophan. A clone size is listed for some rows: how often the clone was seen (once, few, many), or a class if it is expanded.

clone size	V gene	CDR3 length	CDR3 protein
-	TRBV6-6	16	CASRKPGLAANNEQFF
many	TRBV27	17	CASSPWPQGQNTGELFF
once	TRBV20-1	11	CSVGKEGEQFF
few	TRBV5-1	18	CASSSGLAGPRNTGELFF
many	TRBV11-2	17	CASSLEGVVGATDTQYF
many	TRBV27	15	CASSSGTGGFYEQYF
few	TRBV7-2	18	CASSLGYGQGHSEAEAFF
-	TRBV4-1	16	CASSQDPQGVNYGYTF
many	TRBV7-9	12	CASSYQRSGYTF
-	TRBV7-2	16	CASSLISGSIGNEQFF
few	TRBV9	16	CASSVATSGSADTQYF
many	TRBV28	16	CASSHSSQGEKNIQYF
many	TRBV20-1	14	CSASKGTGEEKLFF
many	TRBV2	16	CASSGNIATSTDTQYF
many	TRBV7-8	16	CASSLGGREGPGELFF
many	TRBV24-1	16	CATSDLQLAGQETQYF
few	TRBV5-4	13	CASSYEGPDTQYF
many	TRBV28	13	CASSLRKANEQFF
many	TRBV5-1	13	CASRQGPSYEQYF
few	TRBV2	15	CASSEGEGRSSPLHF
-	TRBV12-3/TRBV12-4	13	CASSLTPGGGRYF
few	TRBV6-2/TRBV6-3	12	CASSYGTLEAFF
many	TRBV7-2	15	CASSLVGVAYNEQFF
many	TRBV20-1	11	CSAGVYNEQFF
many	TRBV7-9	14	CASSSVGVGFEQYF
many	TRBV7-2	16	CASSLGGTSGAREQFF
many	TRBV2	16	CASSERQQGKGYEQYF
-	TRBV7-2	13	CAIVWASTDTQYF
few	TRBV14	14	CASSQAGGWTEAFF
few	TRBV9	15	CASSTHQVSNTEAFF
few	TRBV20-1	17	CSAVTSGSLTAKNIQYF
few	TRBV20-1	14	CSASREPLNSPLHF
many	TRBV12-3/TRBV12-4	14	CASSLGYGGVEQYF
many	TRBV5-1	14	CASSPDSGPETQYF
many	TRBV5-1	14	CASSPRTVNEKLFF
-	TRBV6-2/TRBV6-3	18	CASSYHPGTGKWNTEAFF
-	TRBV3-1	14	CASSQDPRGRSQHF
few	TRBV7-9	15	CASSLLEFSGNTIYF
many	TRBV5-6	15	CASSRTRFGTDTQYF
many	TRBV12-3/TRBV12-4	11	CASTNLGKLFF
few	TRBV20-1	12	CSARDRTDTQYF
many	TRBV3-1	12	CASSQGPDEQFF
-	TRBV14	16	CASSQAGGRVNTEAFF
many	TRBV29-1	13	CSGGTSSTGELFF
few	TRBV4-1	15	CASSQDPVGGYEQYF
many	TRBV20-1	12	CSARGLHNEQFF
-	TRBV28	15	CASSFSRGRSDTQYF
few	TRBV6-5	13	CASSPQAEAEAFF
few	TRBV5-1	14	CASSWELGPTEAFF
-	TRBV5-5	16	CASSTGGRGLGEKLFF